One and the same sample provided the 30 T cell receptor beta chains below, sequenced in a study of OX40 agonist ivuxolimab in advanced cancers. The protocol was immunoSEQ multiplex PCR, while the TCRdb copy is restricted to in-frame clones and leaves out a portion. Among some 50,000 clones, around nine tenths were seen once, and the ten largest hold around 11%. This sample comprised CD4+ or CD8+ T cells sorted from blood, obtained in a trial of the OX40 agonist ivuxolimab. The receptors originated from an adult with an advanced solid tumor such as melanoma, head and neck, liver or kidney cancer.

This sequence joins TRBV30 and TRBJ1-5, with TRBD1 matching 10 bases. Germline V gives CDR1 GTSNPN, CDR2 SVGIG (reference sequence). This CDR3 spans 17 amino acids. J lost 0 bases, V lost 5 bases, and 10 bases had no gene match. In DNA, the CDR3 is TGTGCCTGGCTGACGGGACAGGGGATACTTAGCAATCAGCCCCAGCATTTT. Protein product: CAWLTGQGILSNQPQHF.

The chain has TRBV19 and TRBJ2-2; D unresolved. The CDR3 runs 13 residues. The germline V gene has CDR1 LNHDA and CDR2 SQIVND (reference sequence). The V gene lost 10 bases and the J gene lost 6 bases, with 15 bases spanning the gap. This CDR3 is CATGRLAPGELFF. Written as DNA, the CDR3 is TGTGCCACTGGACGGCTTGCGCCCGGGGAGCTGTTTTTT.

V is TRBV5-1 and J is TRBJ2-2; tentatively, D is TRBD2 (6 bases). Germline assignment: CDR1 SGHRS and CDR2 YFSETQ. The CDR3 is 12 amino acids. The V gene lost 7 bases and the J gene lost 7 bases, with 11 bases spanning the gap. The CDR3 loop is CASERVHGELFF. The CDR3 DNA sequence: TGCGCCAGCGAGCGGGTCCACGGGGAGCTGTTTTTT.

This chain uses TRBV5-5 with TRBJ1-5, with D perhaps matching TRBD1 (5 bases). The CDR3 contains 18 residues. The germline gives CDR1 SGHKS, CDR2 YYEKEE (reference sequence). V gave up 0 bases and J gave up 0 bases, with 16 bases separating them. The CDR3 nucleotides read TGTGCCAGCAGCTTGGGCGGGGGTGGAGCCTATAGCAATCAGCCCCAGCATTTT. It yields the protein CASSLGGGGAYSNQPQHF.

The chain has TRBV10-3 and TRBJ1-2; D ambiguous. V was shortened by 7 bases and J by 2 bases, with 11 bases between the two germline ends. CDR1 is ENHRY and CDR2 is SYGVKD in the germline V gene. The CDR3 runs 13 residues. As DNA, the CDR3 is TGTGCCATCACTTTAGGGAGAAACTATGGCTACACCTTC. Protein sequence: CAITLGRNYGYTF.

V is TRBV9 and J is TRBJ2-5, with D unclear. CDR1 is SGDLS, CDR2 YYNGEE, per germline. V lost 3 bases, J lost 2 bases, and 11 bases lay in between. This CDR3 is 14 amino acids long. The CDR3 here is CASSARSVQETQYF. The CDR3 DNA follows: TGTGCCAGCAGCGCTAGGTCAGTGCAAGAGACCCAGTACTTC.

V and J are TRBV4-3 and TRBJ2-7; D unresolved. V was shortened by 0 bases and J by 0 bases, with 6 bases between the two germline ends. Germline assignment: CDR1 LGHNA and CDR2 YSLEER. This CDR3 comprises 14 residues. The CDR3 coding sequence is TGCGCCAGCAGCCAAGATAGGCTCTCCTACGAGCAGTACTTC. This gives the protein CASSQDRLSYEQYF.

The chain couples TRBV9 to TRBJ1-5; D is undetermined. V lost 4 bases and J 3 bases, leaving 11 bases between the germline ends. The CDR3 length is 14 residues. CDR1 is SGDLS and CDR2 is YYNGEE in the germline V gene. In nucleotides, the CDR3 is TGTGCCAGCAGCCCTGGAGTAGTCAATCAGCCCCAGCATTTT. Translation gives CASSPGVVNQPQHF.

The V gene is TRBV4-1, the J gene TRBJ1-1, with a weak D call TRBD1 (6 bases). This CDR3 spans 12 amino acids. Trimming removed 2 bases at V and 8 bases at J, with 9 bases between. Germline assignment: CDR1 MGHRA and CDR2 YSYEKL. In nucleotides, the CDR3 is TGCGCCAGCAGCCAAACGGGGGCAGAAGCTTTCTTT. This encodes CASSQTGAEAFF.

The chain couples TRBV27 to TRBJ1-5, with 8 bases that match TRBD1. CDR3 size: 15 residues. The trim removed 4 bases at V and 2 bases at J, leaving 4 bases unmatched. Germline assignment: CDR1 MNHEY and CDR2 SMNVEV (reference sequence). The CDR3 region is CASSSWTGRNQPQHF. The CDR3 DNA sequence: TGTGCCAGCAGTTCATGGACAGGGCGCAATCAGCCCCAGCATTTT.

The gene calls are TRBV7-9 and TRBJ2-2, with 8 nucleotides matching TRBD1. The CDR3 sequence is 16 residues long. Germline values: CDR1 SEHNR, CDR2 FQNEAQ (reference sequence). J was trimmed by 4 bases and V by 5 bases; bases with no gene match: 9. CDR3 sequence reads: CASSPQGVGITGELFF. CDR3 in DNA: TGTGCCAGCAGCCCACAGGGGGTTGGGATCACCGGGGAGCTGTTTTTT.

This chain joins TRBV5-1 and TRBJ2-5; perhaps TRBD1 as D (6 bases). CDR1 SGHRS and CDR2 YFSETQ come from the germline V gene. V lost 0 bases and J 3 bases, leaving 12 bases between the germline ends. This CDR3 has 15 amino acids. CDR3: CASSLVWGRKETQYF. CDR3 DNA: TGCGCCAGCAGCTTGGTCTGGGGGCGGAAAGAGACCCAGTACTTC.

The chain carries TRBV7-2 and TRBJ2-1; 8 nucleotides align to TRBD2. The CDR3 is made up of 14 amino acids. Trimming cost V 4 bases and J 8 bases; bases outside gene matches: 7. The germline V gene has CDR1 SGHTA and CDR2 FQGNSA. The CDR3 bases are TGTGCCAGCAGCTCCGGACTAGCCCCGGATGAGCAGTTCTTC. Encoded protein: CASSSGLAPDEQFF. The variable domain in full, with the rest retrieved from reference TRBV7-2 and TRBJ2-1, is GAGVSQSPSNKVTEKGKDVELRCDPISGHTALYWYRQSLGQGLEFLIYFQGNSAPDKSGLPSDRFSAERTGGSVSTLTIQRTQQEDSAVYLCASSSGLAPDEQFFGPGTRLTVL.

This chain joins TRBV25-1 and TRBJ2-1, with D unclear. V was trimmed by 5 bases and J by 6 bases, leaving 2 bases between them. The CDR3 contains 10 residues. CDR1 and CDR2 (germline): MGHDK, SYGVNS. This chain's CDR3 is CASSSNEQFF. Here the CDR3 DNA reads TGTGCCAGCAGTTCCAATGAGCAGTTCTTC.

The V call is TRBV4-1, the J call TRBJ1-1, with D maybe TRBD1 (6 bases). This CDR3 has 11 amino acids. Germline loops: CDR1 MGHRA, CDR2 YSYEKL. Trimming removed 0 bases at V and 10 bases at J, with 6 bases between. For the CDR3, the DNA is TGCGCCAGCAGCCAAGACAGGGGAGCTTTCTTT. Its protein is CASSQDRGAFF.

This chain uses TRBV7-9 with TRBJ2-2; D gene unclear. Trimming took off 7 bases at V and 8 bases at J, with 11 bases between the two ends. The CDR3 spans 12 residues. Germline CDR1 is SEHNR and CDR2 is FQNEAQ (reference sequence). The CDR3 sequence: CASTTRLGELFF. DNA for the CDR3: TGTGCCAGCACCACCAGGCTAGGGGAGCTGTTTTTT.

V usage is TRBV4-3 and J usage is TRBJ2-5; D possibly corresponds to TRBD2 (6 bases). The J call may be in error: the DNA end matches TRBJ2-7 better. Germline assignment: CDR1 LGHNA and CDR2 YSLEER. This CDR3 contains 13 residues. The CDR3 nucleotides read TGCGCCAGCAGCCAAGATGGAGGGCGCGAGCAGTACTTC. As protein: CASSQDGGREQYF.

The J gene is TRBJ1-2, the V gene TRBV11-2, with D tentatively TRBD1 (6 bases). The CDR3 runs 13 residues. The V and J ends lost 4 bases and 7 bases respectively, with 13 bases between them. Germline V gives CDR1 SGHAT, CDR2 FQNNGV. The CDR3 region is CASSSGGGRGYTF. CDR3 nucleotide sequence: TGTGCCAGCAGCTCGGGGGGGGGCCGTGGCTACACCTTC.

V usage is TRBV27 and J usage is TRBJ1-1; possible D gene TRBD1, 5 bases. The CDR3 extends over 15 amino acids. CDR1 MNHEY and CDR2 SMNVEV come from the germline V gene (reference sequence). The germline V and J ends were trimmed by 2 bases and 5 bases, with 15 bases remaining between them. The CDR3 protein is CASSLATGGGTEAFF. The CDR3, as DNA: TGTGCCAGCAGTTTAGCGACGGGGGGGGGAACTGAAGCTTTCTTT.

The chain links TRBV19 to TRBJ1-1, with D tentatively TRBD1 (6 bases). The CDR3 runs to 18 residues. V was shortened by 3 bases and J by 7 bases, with 27 bases between the two germline ends. Germline V gives CDR1 LNHDA, CDR2 SQIVND (reference sequence). The CDR3 nucleotides are TGTGCCAGTAGTATTTGGGGTATTACACCCTACCAGGGGATTGAAGCTTTCTTT. Translating it yields CASSIWGITPYQGIEAFF.

Notes on this clone: One junction end does not reproduce the germline sequence, and a read error may be involved. The chain employs TRBV7-9 and TRBJ2-2; D perhaps matches TRBD2 (7 bases). This CDR3 has 19 amino acids. In germline, CDR1 is SEHNR, CDR2 FQNEAQ (reference sequence). The CDR3 DNA is TGTGCCAGCAGCTCCACTAAAACCGACAGGAGACTAGCCCCGGGGGGGCTGTTTTTT. This sequence encodes CASSSTKTDRRLAPGGLFF.

The chain recombines TRBV7-2 with TRBJ2-7, with 11 nucleotides matching TRBD1. The trim removed 2 bases at V and 4 bases at J, leaving 7 bases unmatched. The germline V gene encodes CDR1 SGHTA and CDR2 FQGNSA. The CDR3 loop spans 16 amino acids. As DNA, the CDR3 is TGTGCCAGCAGCTTACCGCCGGGACAGGGGGTTTACGAGCAGTACTTC. As protein: CASSLPPGQGVYEQYF. Variable domain in full (rest from reference TRBV7-2 and TRBJ2-7): GAGVSQSPSNKVTEKGKDVELRCDPISGHTALYWYRQSLGQGLEFLIYFQGNSAPDKSGLPSDRFSAERTGGSVSTLTIQRTQQEDSAVYLCASSLPPGQGVYEQYFGPGTRLTVT.

Only a few counts were recorded for this clone. The CDR3 region is CASRRQGWDTEAFF. The CDR3 DNA reads TGTGCCAGCAGAAGACAGGGCTGGGACACTGAAGCTTTCTTT. The gene calls are TRBV6-5 and TRBJ1-1; 7 positions match TRBD1. The CDR3 extends over 14 amino acids. From germline, CDR1 is MNHEY and CDR2 SVGAGI. V was clipped by 6 bases and J by 3 bases; unmatched bases: 7.

The chain has TRBV5-6 and TRBJ1-2, with TRBD1 matching 8 bases. V lost 5 bases, J lost 6 bases, and 6 bases stayed unmatched. Per germline, CDR1 SGHDT and CDR2 YYEEEE. This CDR3 comprises 13 residues. CDR3 region: CASRLGQGHGYTF. As DNA, the CDR3 is TGTGCCAGCAGACTCGGACAGGGCCATGGCTACACCTTC.

This chain uses TRBV6-1 with TRBJ1-3; no definite D call. The germline gives CDR1 MNHNS, CDR2 SASEGT. This CDR3 has 14 amino acids. V lost 7 bases and J lost 3, with 13 bases in between. CDR3 protein: CASIPGRFGNTIYF. CDR3 nucleotides: TGTGCCAGCATTCCGGGAAGGTTTGGAAACACCATATATTTT.

At least ten counts were recorded for this clone. This chain uses TRBV14 with TRBJ2-1; the D is unclear. Germline CDR1 is SGHDN and CDR2 is FVKESK. The CDR3 consists of 15 residues. Trimming left V 0 bases short and J 1 base short, with 7 bases between. CDR3 in amino acids: CASSQERISYNEQFF. The CDR3 DNA reads as TGTGCCAGCAGCCAAGAAAGGATTTCCTACAATGAGCAGTTCTTC.

The chain joins TRBV6-6 to TRBJ2-2, with D uncertain. Germline V gene lookup returns CDR1 MNHNY and CDR2 SVGAGI (reference sequence). This CDR3 region has 12 residues. Trimming took off 6 bases at V and 7 bases at J, with 9 bases between the two ends. The CDR3 protein is CASRILDGELFF. The DNA of the CDR3 is TGTGCCAGCAGGATTCTCGACGGGGAGCTGTTTTTT.

The V and J genes are TRBV5-5 and TRBJ1-3; D unclear. Germline values: CDR1 SGHKS, CDR2 YYEKEE (reference sequence). V shed 0 bases and J shed 0 bases, with 10 bases lying between them. This CDR3 has 16 residues. The CDR3: CASSLVGTNSGNTIYF. DNA of the CDR3: TGTGCCAGCAGCTTGGTCGGCACCAACTCTGGAAACACCATATATTTT.

The V and J genes are TRBV6-6 and TRBJ1-5, with D unresolved. The germline V gene has CDR1 MNHNY and CDR2 SVGAGI (reference sequence). This CDR3 is built from 16 residues. The V end lost 0 bases, the J end lost 0 bases, and 9 bases lay between the germline ends. CDR3: CASSYSPEDSNQPQHF. The DNA for the CDR3 is TGTGCCAGCAGTTACTCGCCGGAGGATAGCAATCAGCCCCAGCATTTT.

The chain couples TRBV10-2 to TRBJ2-5; D call uncertain. Germline CDR1 WSHSY, CDR2 SAAADI. V shed 0 bases and J shed 5 bases, with 7 bases lying between them. This CDR3 contains 13 residues. Here the CDR3 reads CASSESKRETQYF. CDR3 sequence (DNA): TGCGCCAGCAGTGAGTCGAAGAGGGAGACCCAGTACTTC.